The rows below give T cell receptor beta chains drawn from one sample of a study of shared clonotypes between healthy human individuals. Sequencing used immunoSEQ multiplex PCR; TCRdb keeps in-frame clones, though not all of them. Counted here are approximately 330,000 clones, 73% occurring once; the ten biggest clones make up about 10%. Sequencing input: memory CD4+ T cells sorted from blood. Receptors were obtained from a man aged 30 to 45 in good health. Both conserved end residues are part of each CDR3. A D gene is named only where the DNA matches it firmly. Clone sizes are given selectively: once, few, many, or a class where the clone is expanded.

>TRBJ1-1|NA|NA|TRBV5-1
CASSLEPGWDTEAFF
TGCGCCAGCAGCTTGGAACCAGGGTGGGACACTGAAGCTTTCTTT
>TRBJ2-7|TRBD2|NA|TRBV6-6
CASSPSGSHEQYF
TGTGCCAGCAGTCCGAGCGGGAGCCACGAGCAGTACTTC
>TRBJ1-2|TRBD1|NA|TRBV6-5
CASSRTGTGSRGYTF
TGTGCCAGCAGTAGGACGGGGACAGGGTCGAGAGGCTACACCTTC
>TRBJ2-1|TRBD2|NA|TRBV6-6
CARKSGDNEQFF
TGTGCCAGAAAAAGCGGGGACAATGAGCAGTTCTTC
>TRBJ2-5|NA|NA|TRBV6-1
CAGTRDTGWGSTQYF
TGTGCCGGGACCCGGGACACGGGTTGGGGGTCGACCCAGTACTTC
>TRBJ1-1|NA|once|TRBV7-2
CASSLDWRNTEAFF
TGTGCCAGCAGCTTAGATTGGAGGAACACTGAAGCTTTCTTT
>TRBJ2-7|NA|NA|TRBV5-1
CASSLVPGYEQYF
TGCGCCAGCAGCTTGGTCCCGGGATACGAGCAGTACTTC
>TRBJ2-1|NA|NA|TRBV6-5
CASSSITGYNEQFF
TGTGCCAGCAGCTCGATCACAGGCTACAATGAGCAGTTCTTC
>TRBJ2-4|NA|few|TRBV6-1
CASSEGSGLGAKNIQYF
TGTGCCAGCAGTGAAGGGTCGGGGCTTGGCGCCAAAAACATTCAGTACTTC
>TRBJ2-1|NA|NA|TRBV7-2
CASSFLGLNNEQFF
TGTGCCAGCAGCTTCCTAGGGCTAAACAATGAGCAGTTCTTC
>TRBJ2-1|TRBD2|NA|TRBV5-1
CASSFLPSGSSYNEQFF
TGCGCCAGCAGCTTCCTTCCTAGCGGGAGTTCCTACAATGAGCAGTTCTTC
>TRBJ1-1|NA|NA|TRBV7-8
CASSLGVGEAFF
TGTGCCAGCAGCTTAGGTGTGGGAGAAGCTTTCTTT
>TRBJ2-7|TRBD1|NA|TRBV5-4
CASSPGGTGGNEQYF
TGTGCCAGCAGCCCCGGTGGGACAGGAGGCAACGAGCAGTACTTC
>TRBJ2-2|NA|NA|TRBV10-1
CASSESFRGELFF
TGCGCCAGCAGTGAGTCATTTCGCGGGGAGCTGTTTTTT
>TRBJ2-6|NA|NA|TRBV18
CASSPGRASSGANVLTF
TGTGCCAGCTCACCGGGAAGGGCCTCCTCTGGGGCCAACGTCCTGACTTTC
>TRBJ1-3|NA|NA|TRBV7-9
CASSLEGQGSGNTIYF
TGTGCCAGCAGCTTAGAAGGGCAGGGGTCTGGAAACACCATATATTTT
>TRBJ2-6|TRBD1|NA|TRBV19
CASRPGTGGANVLTF
TGTGCCAGTAGACCTGGGACAGGCGGGGCCAACGTCCTGACTTTC
>TRBJ2-7|NA|NA|TRBV5-5
CASSSTQGGYEQYF
TGTGCCAGCAGTTCGACCCAGGGGGGGTACGAGCAGTACTTC
>TRBJ2-3|NA|NA|TRBV29-1
CSVEDRDSSTDTQYF
TGCAGCGTTGAAGATCGGGACTCTAGCACAGATACGCAGTATTTT
>TRBJ2-2|NA|NA|TRBV10-3
CAISESDSNTGELFF
TGTGCCATCAGTGAGTCGGACAGCAACACCGGGGAGCTGTTTTTT
>TRBJ1-5|NA|NA|TRBV2
CASSESGSNQPQHF
TGTGCCAGCAGTGAATCAGGGAGCAATCAGCCCCAGCATTTT
>TRBJ2-7|NA|many|TRBV19
CASSILAPAAEQYF
TGTGCCAGTAGTATCCTAGCGCCGGCCGCCGAGCAGTACTTC
>TRBJ2-1|NA|NA|TRBV7-2
CASSLGGLVLANEQFF
TGTGCCAGCAGCTTAGGGGGTTTGGTTCTGGCCAATGAGCAGTTCTTC
>TRBJ2-2|NA|NA|TRBV11-2
CASSLAGFAGELFF
TGTGCCAGCAGCTTAGCCGGGTTTGCCGGGGAGCTGTTTTTT
>TRBJ2-5|NA|once|TRBV28
CASSLGVSETQYF
TGTGCCAGCAGTTTAGGCGTATCGGAGACCCAGTACTTC
>TRBJ2-5|NA|few|TRBV6-6
CASSYGQGFLETQYF
TGTGCCAGCAGTTACGGCCAGGGTTTTCTCGAGACCCAGTACTTC
>TRBJ1-4|NA|NA|TRBV9
CASSKGPGNEKLFF
TGTGCCAGCAGCAAGGGACCGGGAAATGAAAAACTGTTTTTT
>TRBJ2-7|NA|NA|TRBV7-2
CASSLDTERQYF
TGTGCCAGCAGCTTAGACACAGAGCGGCAGTACTTC
>TRBJ2-1|TRBD2|many|TRBV6-6
CASSPSGTGNEQFF
TGTGCCAGCAGTCCTAGCGGGACCGGGAATGAGCAGTTCTTC
>TRBJ2-1|TRBD2|NA|TRBV7-3
CASSAGTGGSNEQFF
TGTGCCAGCAGCGCCGGGACCGGGGGGAGCAATGAGCAGTTCTTC
>TRBJ2-6|NA|few|TRBV5-1
CASSLVGGRSSGANVLTF
TGCGCCAGCAGCTTGGTGGGAGGACGGAGCTCTGGGGCCAACGTCCTGACTTTC
>TRBJ1-1|TRBD1|NA|TRBV6-5
CASRGRTGEAFF
TGTGCCAGCAGGGGACGGACAGGGGAAGCTTTCTTT